The entry below gives a single TCR beta chain sequence along with its context. In the authors' methods: Estimation of nucleated cell counts relied on the amplification of reference gene primers. TCRdb keeps only in-frame clones here, not all; method: immunoSEQ multiplex PCR. V, J and clone size reflect that table, while D and trimming were determined from the DNA. In the table there are hundreds of thousands of clones, roughly 85% of which are singletons. This sample was taken from a study of blood T cell repertoires in COVID-19. Looking at the study overall: Specimens from acute and convalescent COVID-19 originated in the United States, Italy and Spain. The analysed material was cDNA or gDNA that came from T cells, B-cell-depleted T cells, or PBMCs.

Germline V gene lookup returns CDR1 MNHEY and CDR2 SVGAGI. V shed 2 bases, J shed 4 bases, and the junction held 6 bases outside the gene matches. This CDR3 contains 16 residues. V usage is TRBV6-5 and J usage is TRBJ2-3; 10 bases agree with TRBD1. The sequence was collected from a woman in her 30s with active or convalescent COVID-19. Sequenced input: peripheral blood. The CDR3 is CASSYGTGVYPDTQYF. The CDR3 coding sequence is TGTGCCAGCAGTTACGGGACAGGGGTTTATCCAGATACGCAGTATTTT.